This T cell receptor (beta chain) stems from a study of T-cell memory formation after mild COVID-19. Background on the study: Largely donor-specific sequence clusters came from two donors.

Study conclusions and caveats: Later expanders leaned CD4+, whereas day 15 to 85 contracting clones were balanced CD4/CD8. Mainly CM and EM harbored the contracting CD4+ clones; mainly EMRA harbored the CD8+ ones.

The ends were cut back, 0 bases at V and 6 bases at J, with 23 bases in the middle. There are 19 residues in the CDR3. Germline loops: CDR1 MGHRA, CDR2 YSYEKL. This clonotype was found a few times. Its antigen is as yet unknown. 5'RACE with constant-segment primers yielded barcoded, UMI-tagged TCR alpha and TCR beta cDNA libraries. TCRdb re-called the 5' RACE reads through MiXCR, storing one row per CDR3 protein. The top ten hold 13% of the sample, which has roughly 320,000 distinct CDR3 sequences, over 25% seen once. This chain links TRBV4-1 with TRBJ2-2, with D possibly being TRBD2 (6 bases). The TCR originated in an adult woman who had mild COVID-19 (a few samples of this study predate the infection). Cell type and time point are not known. The material sequenced was PBMCs or a T cell subset sorted from them (not recorded which). The chain's CDR3 is CASSQDERRLGFAAGELFF. The DNA of the CDR3 is TGCGCCAGCAGCCAAGATGAGAGAAGACTAGGTTTCGCGGCCGGGGAGCTGTTTTTT.